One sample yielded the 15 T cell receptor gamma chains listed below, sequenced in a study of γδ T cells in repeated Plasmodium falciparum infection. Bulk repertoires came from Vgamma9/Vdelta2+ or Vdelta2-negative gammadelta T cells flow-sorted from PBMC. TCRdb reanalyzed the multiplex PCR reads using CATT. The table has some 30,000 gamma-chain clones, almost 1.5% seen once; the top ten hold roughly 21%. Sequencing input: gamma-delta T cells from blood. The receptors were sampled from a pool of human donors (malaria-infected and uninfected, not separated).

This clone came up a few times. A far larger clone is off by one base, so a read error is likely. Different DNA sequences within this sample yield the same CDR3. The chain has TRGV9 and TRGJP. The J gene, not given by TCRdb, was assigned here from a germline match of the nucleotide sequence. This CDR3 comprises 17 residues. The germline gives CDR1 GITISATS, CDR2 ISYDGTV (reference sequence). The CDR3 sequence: CALWDLSQELGKKIKVF. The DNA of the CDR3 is TGCGCCTTGTGGGACCTTTCGCAAGAGTTGGGCAAAAAAATCAAGGTATTT.

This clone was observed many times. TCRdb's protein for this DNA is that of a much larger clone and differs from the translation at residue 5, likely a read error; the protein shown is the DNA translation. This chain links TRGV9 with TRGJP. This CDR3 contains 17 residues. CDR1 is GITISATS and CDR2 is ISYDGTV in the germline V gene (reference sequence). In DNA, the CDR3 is TGTGCCTTGTGGGGGGTGCAGATTGAGTTGGGCAAAAAAATCAAGGTATTT. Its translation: CALWGVQIELGKKIKVF.

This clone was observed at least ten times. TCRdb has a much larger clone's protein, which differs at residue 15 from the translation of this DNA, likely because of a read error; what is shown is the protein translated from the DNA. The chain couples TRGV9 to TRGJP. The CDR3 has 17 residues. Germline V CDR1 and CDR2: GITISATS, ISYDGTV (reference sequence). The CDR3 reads CALWEDSSELGKKIEVF. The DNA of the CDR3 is TGTGCCTTGTGGGAGGATTCCAGCGAGTTGGGCAAAAAAATCGAGGTATTT.

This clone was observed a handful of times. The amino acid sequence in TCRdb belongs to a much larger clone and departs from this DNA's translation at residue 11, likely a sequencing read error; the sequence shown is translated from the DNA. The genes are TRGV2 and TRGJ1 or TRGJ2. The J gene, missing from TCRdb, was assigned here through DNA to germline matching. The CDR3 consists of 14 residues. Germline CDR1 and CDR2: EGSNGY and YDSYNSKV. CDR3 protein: CATWDGPYYYEKLF. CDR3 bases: TGTGCCACCTGGGACGGGCCCTATTATTATGAGAAACTCTTT.

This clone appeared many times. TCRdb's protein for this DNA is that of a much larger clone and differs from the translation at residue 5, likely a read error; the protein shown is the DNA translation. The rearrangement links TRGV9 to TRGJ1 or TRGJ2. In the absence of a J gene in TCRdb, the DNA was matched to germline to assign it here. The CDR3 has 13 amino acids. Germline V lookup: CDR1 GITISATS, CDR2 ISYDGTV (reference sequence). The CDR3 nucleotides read TGTGCCTTGTGGGGGGTGCGGTTTCATAAGAAACTCTTT. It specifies CALWGVRFHKKLF.

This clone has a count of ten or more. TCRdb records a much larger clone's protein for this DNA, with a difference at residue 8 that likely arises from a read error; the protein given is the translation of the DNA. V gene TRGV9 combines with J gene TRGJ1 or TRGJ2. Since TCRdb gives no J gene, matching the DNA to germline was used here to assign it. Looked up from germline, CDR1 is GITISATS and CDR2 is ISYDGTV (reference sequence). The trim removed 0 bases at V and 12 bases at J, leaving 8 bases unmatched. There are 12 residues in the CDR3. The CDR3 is CALWEVWGRKLF. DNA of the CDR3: TGTGCCTTGTGGGAGGTGTGGGGGAGGAAACTCTTT.

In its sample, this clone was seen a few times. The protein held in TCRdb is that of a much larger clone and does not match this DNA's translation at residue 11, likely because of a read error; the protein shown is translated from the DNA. CDR3 residues: CATWDLRHGKELF. The CDR3 nucleotides read TGTGCCACCTGGGATCTTCGGCACGGTAAGGAACTCTTT. The J gene was not called, though the V gene is TRGV8. Germline V gene lookup returns CDR1 VENAVY and CDR2 YDSYNSRV. The CDR3 runs 13 residues.

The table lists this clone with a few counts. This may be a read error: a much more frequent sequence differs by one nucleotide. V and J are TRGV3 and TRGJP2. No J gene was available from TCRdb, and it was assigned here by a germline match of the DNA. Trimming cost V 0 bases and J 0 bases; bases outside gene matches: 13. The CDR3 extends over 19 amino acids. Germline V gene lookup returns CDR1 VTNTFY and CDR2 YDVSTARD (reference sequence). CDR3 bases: TGTGCCACCTGGGACAGGTTTGATATGACTTATAGTAGTGATTGGATCAAGACGTTT. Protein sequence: CATWDRFDMTYSSDWIKTF.

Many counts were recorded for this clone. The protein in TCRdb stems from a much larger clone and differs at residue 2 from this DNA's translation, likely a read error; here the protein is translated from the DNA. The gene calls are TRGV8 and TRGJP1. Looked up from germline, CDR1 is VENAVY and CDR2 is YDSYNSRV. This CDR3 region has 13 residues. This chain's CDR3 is CTTWDTTGWFKIF. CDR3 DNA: TGTACCACCTGGGATACCACTGGTTGGTTCAAGATATTT.

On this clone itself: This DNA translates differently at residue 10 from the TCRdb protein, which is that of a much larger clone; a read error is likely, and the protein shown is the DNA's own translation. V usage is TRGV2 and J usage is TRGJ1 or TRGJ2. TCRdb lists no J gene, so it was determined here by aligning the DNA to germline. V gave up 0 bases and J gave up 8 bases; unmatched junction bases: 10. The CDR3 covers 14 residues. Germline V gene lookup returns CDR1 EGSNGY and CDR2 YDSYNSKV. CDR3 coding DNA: TGTGCCACCTGGGACGGGCCGCGATATGATAAGAAACTCTTT. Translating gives CATWDGPRYDKKLF.

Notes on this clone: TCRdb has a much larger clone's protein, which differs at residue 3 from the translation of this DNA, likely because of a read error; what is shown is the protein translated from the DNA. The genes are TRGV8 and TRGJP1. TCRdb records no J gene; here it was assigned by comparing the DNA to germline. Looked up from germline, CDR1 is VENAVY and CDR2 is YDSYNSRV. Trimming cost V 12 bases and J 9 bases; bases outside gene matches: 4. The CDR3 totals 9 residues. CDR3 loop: CAVRWFKIF. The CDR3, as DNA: TGTGCCGTCCGTTGGTTCAAGATATTT.

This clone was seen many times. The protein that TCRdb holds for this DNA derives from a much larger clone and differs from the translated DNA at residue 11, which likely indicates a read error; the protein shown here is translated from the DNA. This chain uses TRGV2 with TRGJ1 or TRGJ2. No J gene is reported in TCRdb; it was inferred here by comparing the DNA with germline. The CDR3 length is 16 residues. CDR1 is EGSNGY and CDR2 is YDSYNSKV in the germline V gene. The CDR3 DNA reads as TGCGCCACCTGGGACGGAATCCTTCCGAATTGTTATAAGAAACTCTTT. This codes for CATWDGILPNCYKKLF.

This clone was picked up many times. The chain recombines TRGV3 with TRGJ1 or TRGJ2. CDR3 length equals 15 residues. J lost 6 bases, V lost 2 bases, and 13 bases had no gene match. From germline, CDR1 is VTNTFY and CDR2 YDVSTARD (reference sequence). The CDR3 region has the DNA TGTGCCACCTGGGACACGAGAGCCCCGTGTTATAAGAAACTCTTT. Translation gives CATWDTRAPCYKKLF.

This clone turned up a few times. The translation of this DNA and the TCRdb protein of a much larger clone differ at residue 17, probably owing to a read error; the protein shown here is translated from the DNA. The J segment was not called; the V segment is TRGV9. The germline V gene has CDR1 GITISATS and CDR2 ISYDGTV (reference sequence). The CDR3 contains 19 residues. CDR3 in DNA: TGTGCCTTGTGGGAGGTTGACCCCCCTGGGGAGTTGGGCAAAAAAATCGAGGTATTT. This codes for CALWEVDPPGELGKKIEVF.

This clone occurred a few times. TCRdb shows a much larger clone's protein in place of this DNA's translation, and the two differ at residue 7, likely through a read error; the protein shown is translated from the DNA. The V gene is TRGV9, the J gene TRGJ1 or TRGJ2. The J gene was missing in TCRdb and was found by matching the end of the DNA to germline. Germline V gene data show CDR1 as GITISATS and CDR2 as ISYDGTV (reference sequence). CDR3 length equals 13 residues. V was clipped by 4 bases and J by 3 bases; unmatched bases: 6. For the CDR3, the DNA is TGTGCCTTGTGGGACTCGGTTTATTATAAGAAACTCTTT. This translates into CALWDSVYYKKLF.